A selection of T cell receptor beta chains follows, all from one sample in a study of cytomegalovirus exposure and HLA in healthy donors. Produced via immunoSEQ multiplex PCR; TCRdb's table is partial and in-frame only. The sample comprises about 140,000 clones, almost 85% of which are singletons, and approximately 1.5% rests with the top ten. The sequenced sample was PBMCs. The receptor source for this set is a man aged 25-45 years in good health and CMV-seropositive. Each CDR3 is given with its conserved first and last residue.

v_gene: TRBV5-1
CDR3aa: CASSPTGVKGDTIYF

v_gene: TRBV10-2
CDR3aa: CASSERSASFIQYF

v_gene: TRBV28
CDR3aa: CASSFRLTYEQYF

v_gene: TRBV30
CDR3aa: CAWSVLEGNNEQYF

v_gene: TRBV6-5
CDR3aa: CASSYRGGDNSPLHF

v_gene: TRBV15
CDR3aa: CATSRVGPGHQVGNYGYTF

v_gene: TRBV30
CDR3aa: CAWTGLRGELFF

v_gene: TRBV7-9
CDR3aa: CASSPRRQRNEKLFF

v_gene: TRBV10-3
CDR3aa: CAISGAEQETQYF

v_gene: TRBV5-4
CDR3aa: CASSGTASSYNEQFF

v_gene: TRBV5-1
CDR3aa: CASSLDRAGTSGRFNEQFF